The rows below give T cell receptor beta chains drawn from one sample of a study of blood T cells in healthy people across ages. TCRdb re-called the 5' RACE reads through MiXCR, storing one row per CDR3 protein. The table records fewer than 1.5 million distinct CDR3 sequences, 42% of them present only once. Specimen: blood. The origin of the receptors is a woman aged 18-35 years in good health. The CDR3 runs from the conserved cysteine through the conserved F or W. D genes are given only for firm matches. Some rows have no size entry. The others give once, few or many, or a class for an expanded clone.

abundance,v_gene,d_gene,j_gene,CDR3aa,CDR3nt
-,TRBV25-1,TRBD1,TRBJ1-6,CASSEYYGTGGENSPLHF,TGTGCCAGCAGTGAATACTACGGGACAGGAGGCGAAAATTCACCCCTCCACTTT
few,TRBV20-1,TRBD2,TRBJ2-1,CSARTLRRGEYNEQFF,TGCAGTGCTAGAACCCTCAGGCGGGGGGAATACAATGAGCAGTTCTTC
-,TRBV4-2,TRBD2,TRBJ2-3,CASSQEIAGGATDTQYF,TGTGCCAGCAGCCAAGAAATAGCGGGAGGGGCAACAGATACGCAGTATTTT
-,TRBV12-3/TRBV12-4,-,TRBJ1-2,CASSSGGRGSDDYTF,TGTGCCAGCAGTTCGGGAGGTAGGGGGAGCGATGACTACACCTTC
-,TRBV6-1,TRBD1,TRBJ1-1,CASRGRETGGMVAEAFF,TGTGCCAGCAGGGGAAGGGAGACAGGGGGAATGGTGGCTGAAGCTTTCTTT
-,TRBV6-1,-,TRBJ1-2,CASSEVGANNYGYTF,TGTGCCAGCAGTGAAGTAGGGGCGAACAACTATGGCTACACCTTC
few,TRBV6-1,-,TRBJ2-4,CAIQGYEYGNIQYF,TGTGCCATTCAGGGGTACGAGTATGGAAACATTCAGTACTTC
few,TRBV3-1,TRBD2,TRBJ2-3,CASTSRTSGGMYF,TGTGCCAGCACCTCAAGGACTAGCGGGGGAATGTATTTT
-,TRBV29-1,TRBD1,TRBJ2-3,CSAATGAGTDTQYF,TGCAGCGCAGCTACAGGGGCAGGCACAGATACGCAGTATTTT
-,TRBV18,-,TRBJ1-2,CASSQQGSNYGYTF,TGTGCCAGCTCACAGCAGGGATCCAACTATGGCTACACCTTC
many,TRBV7-9,TRBD2,TRBJ2-3,CASSSSGGDTQYF,TGTGCCAGCAGTTCTAGCGGGGGAGATACGCAGTATTTT
-,TRBV5-5,-,TRBJ1-2,CASSFDRLANYGYTF,TGTGCCAGCAGCTTCGACAGGCTCGCTAACTATGGCTACACCTTC
-,TRBV7-6,TRBD1,TRBJ2-3,CASSQVRQGMHGYDTQYF,TGTGCCAGCAGCCAAGTGAGACAGGGAATGCATGGTTACGATACGCAGTATTTT
few,TRBV5-1,TRBD2,TRBJ2-7,CASSKRTSVSYEQYF,TGCGCCAGCAGCAAGCGCACTAGCGTCTCCTACGAGCAGTACTTC
-,TRBV4-2,-,TRBJ2-7,CASSLNLRRDGSYEQYF,TGTGCCAGCAGCCTAAATCTTAGACGGGACGGCTCCTACGAGCAGTACTTC
few,TRBV5-1,-,TRBJ2-7,CASSLDGRGWKQYF,TGCGCCAGCAGCTTGGACGGACGGGGCTGGAAGCAGTACTTC
-,TRBV29-1,TRBD1,TRBJ2-7,CSVGQGKSEQYF,TGCAGCGTTGGACAGGGGAAGAGTGAGCAGTACTTC
few,TRBV28,TRBD1,TRBJ2-3,CASTPRSGTVSGTQYF,TGTGCCAGCACCCCGAGGTCTGGGACAGTGTCCGGGACGCAGTATTTT
-,TRBV7-9,-,TRBJ2-5,CASNFQGETQYF,TGTGCCAGCAACTTTCAGGGGGAGACCCAGTACTTC
-,TRBV2,TRBD2,TRBJ2-1,CANYGTSGYNEQFF,TGTGCCAACTACGGGACTAGCGGCTACAATGAGCAGTTCTTC
-,TRBV20-1,-,TRBJ1-2,CSARPVGQTAIYYGYTF,TGCAGTGCTAGGCCGGTCGGACAGACAGCTATATACTATGGCTACACCTTC
-,TRBV20-1,TRBD2,TRBJ2-5,CSAPASGRSGKTQYF,TGCAGTGCCCCGGCTAGCGGGAGAAGTGGGAAGACCCAGTACTTC
-,TRBV12-3/TRBV12-4,TRBD2,TRBJ2-3,CASSASGGAPDTQYF,TGTGCCAGCAGTGCTAGCGGGGGGGCCCCAGATACGCAGTATTTT
-,TRBV5-1,-,TRBJ2-1,CASSLMGGLSSYNEQFF,TGCGCCAGCAGCTTGATGGGTGGACTCAGCTCCTACAATGAGCAGTTCTTC
-,TRBV4-2,-,TRBJ1-4,CASSQDLGVNEKLFF,TGTGCCAGCAGCCAAGATCTAGGGGTTAATGAAAAACTGTTTTTT
few,TRBV5-5,TRBD2,TRBJ2-5,CASSSPRFVGLAGFFRETQYF,TGTGCCAGCAGCTCCCCCCGATTTGTCGGACTAGCGGGGTTTTTCCGAGAGACCCAGTACTTC
-,TRBV6-6,-,TRBJ2-2,CASSYRANTGELFF,TGTGCCAGCAGTTACCGTGCGAACACCGGGGAGCTGTTTTTT
few,TRBV7-2,TRBD2,TRBJ2-2,CASSLVLAGVGTGELFF,TGTGCCAGCAGCTTAGTACTAGCGGGAGTCGGAACCGGGGAGCTGTTTTTT
few,TRBV5-1,-,TRBJ2-7,CASRGSHIEQYF,TGCGCCAGCAGGGGCTCTCATATCGAGCAGTACTTC
many,TRBV27,TRBD2,TRBJ2-1,CASTIAGGVDEQFF,TGTGCCAGCACGATAGCGGGGGGTGTAGATGAGCAGTTCTTC
-,TRBV7-2,-,TRBJ2-1,CASSRPSLNEQFF,TGTGCCAGCAGCCGCCCTAGCCTCAATGAGCAGTTCTTC
-,TRBV21-1,-,TRBJ2-3,CASNSSAEGGTDPSTDTQYF,TGTGCCAGCAATTCTTCAGCGGAGGGTGGGACAGACCCTAGCACAGATACGCAGTATTTT